The clone carrying this T cell receptor (beta chain) showed up just a few times. Its cognate antigen is unknown. TCRdb processed the 5' RACE reads anew with MiXCR; each CDR3 protein has one entry. The table has approximately 100,000 distinct CDR3 sequences, around 10% seen once; the top ten hold about 40%. The sample originates from a study of T-cell memory formation after mild COVID-19. Study results and limitations: Clones which contracted sat mainly in CM and EM if CD4+, and in EMRA if CD8+. Balance between CD4 and CD8 was seen in clones contracting day 15 to 85, and a CD4+ lean was seen in later expanders.

The TCR comes from a man aged 18 to 30 who had mild COVID-19 (a few samples of this study predate the infection). Cell type and time point are not known. Sequenced sample: PBMCs or a T cell subset sorted from them (not recorded which).

CDR3 residues: CATSSPGAQGAFYEQYF. As DNA, the CDR3 is TGTGCCACCAGCAGCCCAGGGGCCCAGGGGGCTTTCTACGAGCAGTACTTC. The V call is TRBV15, the J call TRBJ2-7; 8 nucleotides line up with TRBD1. The germline V gene has CDR1 LNHNV and CDR2 YYDKDF (reference sequence). Trimming took 3 bases from V and 3 from J; bases not matched to a gene: 13. The CDR3 is 17 residues long.